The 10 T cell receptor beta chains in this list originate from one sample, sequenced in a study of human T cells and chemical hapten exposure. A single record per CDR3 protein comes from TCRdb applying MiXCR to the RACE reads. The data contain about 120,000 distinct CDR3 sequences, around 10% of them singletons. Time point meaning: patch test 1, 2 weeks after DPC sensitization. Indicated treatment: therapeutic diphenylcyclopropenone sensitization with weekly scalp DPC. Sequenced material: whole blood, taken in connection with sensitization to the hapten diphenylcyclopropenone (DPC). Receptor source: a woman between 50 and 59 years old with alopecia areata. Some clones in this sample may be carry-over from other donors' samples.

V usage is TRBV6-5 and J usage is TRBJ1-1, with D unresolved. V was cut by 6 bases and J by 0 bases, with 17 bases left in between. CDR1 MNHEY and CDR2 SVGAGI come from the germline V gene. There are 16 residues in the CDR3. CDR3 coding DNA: TGTGCCAGCAGCGAAGGGTTATCCAGAGTGAACACTGAAGCTTTCTTT. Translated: CASSEGLSRVNTEAFF.

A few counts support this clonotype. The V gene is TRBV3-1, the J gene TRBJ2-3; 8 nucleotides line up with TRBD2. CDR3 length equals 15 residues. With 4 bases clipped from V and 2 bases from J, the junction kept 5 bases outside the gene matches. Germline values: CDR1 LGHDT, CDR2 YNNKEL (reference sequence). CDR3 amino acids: CASSPPGLDTDTQYF. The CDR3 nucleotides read TGTGCCAGCAGCCCGCCGGGACTAGACACAGATACGCAGTATTTT.

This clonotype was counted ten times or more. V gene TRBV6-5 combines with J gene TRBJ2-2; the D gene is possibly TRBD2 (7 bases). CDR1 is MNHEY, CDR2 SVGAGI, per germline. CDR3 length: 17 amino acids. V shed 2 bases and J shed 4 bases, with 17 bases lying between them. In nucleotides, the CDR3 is TGTGCCAGCAGTTACAACCTAGGGGGACTACCCACCGGGGAGCTGTTTTTT. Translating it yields CASSYNLGGLPTGELFF.

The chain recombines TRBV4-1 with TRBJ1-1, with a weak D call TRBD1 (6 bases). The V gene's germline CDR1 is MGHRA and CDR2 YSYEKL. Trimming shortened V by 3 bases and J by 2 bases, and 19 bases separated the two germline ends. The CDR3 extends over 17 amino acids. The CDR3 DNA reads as TGCGCCAGCAGCCAGAGGGTACCGGGACAACAAAACACTGAAGCTTTCTTT. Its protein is CASSQRVPGQQNTEAFF.

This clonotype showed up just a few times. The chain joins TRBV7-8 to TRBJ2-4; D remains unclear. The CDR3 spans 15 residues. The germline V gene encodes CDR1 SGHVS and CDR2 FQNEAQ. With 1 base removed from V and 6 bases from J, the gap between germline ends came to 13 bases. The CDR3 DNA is TGTGCCAGCAGCTTAGTAGGCGGCGAGTTAAACATTCAGTACTTC. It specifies CASSLVGGELNIQYF.

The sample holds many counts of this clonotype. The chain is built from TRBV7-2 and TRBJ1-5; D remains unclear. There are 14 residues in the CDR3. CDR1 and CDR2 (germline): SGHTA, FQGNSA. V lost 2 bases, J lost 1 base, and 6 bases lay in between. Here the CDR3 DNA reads TGTGCCAGCAGCTTAATCGGGAGCAATCAGCCCCAGCATTTT. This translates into CASSLIGSNQPQHF.

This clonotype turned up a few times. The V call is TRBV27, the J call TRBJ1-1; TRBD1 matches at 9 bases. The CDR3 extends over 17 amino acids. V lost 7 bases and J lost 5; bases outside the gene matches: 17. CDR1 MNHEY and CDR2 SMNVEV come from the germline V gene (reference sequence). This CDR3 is CASNPRDRASGDTEAFF. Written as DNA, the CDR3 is TGTGCCAGCAACCCCCGGGACAGGGCGTCTGGCGATACTGAAGCTTTCTTT.

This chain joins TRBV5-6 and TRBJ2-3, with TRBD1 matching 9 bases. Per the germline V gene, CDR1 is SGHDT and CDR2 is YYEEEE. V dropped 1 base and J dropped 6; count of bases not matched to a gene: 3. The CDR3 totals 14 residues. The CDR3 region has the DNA TGTGCCAGCAGCTTGACAGGGGGCGGCGATACGCAGTATTTT. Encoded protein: CASSLTGGGDTQYF.

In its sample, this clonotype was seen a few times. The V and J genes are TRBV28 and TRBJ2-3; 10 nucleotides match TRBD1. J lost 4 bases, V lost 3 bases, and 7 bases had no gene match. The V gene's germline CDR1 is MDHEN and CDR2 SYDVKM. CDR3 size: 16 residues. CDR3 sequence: CASSLTPGQGPDTQYF. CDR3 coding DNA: TGTGCCAGCAGTTTGACACCGGGACAGGGGCCAGATACGCAGTATTTT. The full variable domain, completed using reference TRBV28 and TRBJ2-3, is DVKVTQSSRYLVKRTGEKVFLECVQDMDHENMFWYRQDPGLGLRLIYFSYDVKMKEKGDIPEGYSVSREKKERFSLILESASTNQTSMYLCASSLTPGQGPDTQYFGPGTRLTVL.

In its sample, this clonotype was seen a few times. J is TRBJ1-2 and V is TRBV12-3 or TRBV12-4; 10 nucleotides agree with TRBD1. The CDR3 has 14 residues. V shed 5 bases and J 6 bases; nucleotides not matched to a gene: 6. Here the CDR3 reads CASSPGQGPDGYTF. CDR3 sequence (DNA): TGTGCCAGCAGTCCGGGACAGGGGCCCGATGGCTACACCTTC.